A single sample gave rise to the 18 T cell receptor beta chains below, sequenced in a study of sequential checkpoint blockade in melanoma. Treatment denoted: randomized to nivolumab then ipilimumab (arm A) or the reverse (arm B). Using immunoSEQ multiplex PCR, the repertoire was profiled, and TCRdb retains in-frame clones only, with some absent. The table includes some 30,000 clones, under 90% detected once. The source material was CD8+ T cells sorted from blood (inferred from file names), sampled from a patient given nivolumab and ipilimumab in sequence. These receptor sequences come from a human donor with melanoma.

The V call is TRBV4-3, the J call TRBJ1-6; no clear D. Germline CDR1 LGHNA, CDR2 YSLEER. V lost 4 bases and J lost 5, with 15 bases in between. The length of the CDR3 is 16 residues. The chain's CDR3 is CASSPILGGNNSPLHF. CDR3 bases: TGCGCCAGCAGCCCCATATTGGGAGGGAATAATTCACCCCTCCACTTT.

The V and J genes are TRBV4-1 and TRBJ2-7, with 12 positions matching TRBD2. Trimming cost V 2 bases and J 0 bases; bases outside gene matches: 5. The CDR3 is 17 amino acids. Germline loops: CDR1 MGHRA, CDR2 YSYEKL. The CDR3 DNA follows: TGCGCCAGCAGCCAAACCTGGACTAGCGGGAACTCCTACGAGCAGTACTTC. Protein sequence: CASSQTWTSGNSYEQYF.

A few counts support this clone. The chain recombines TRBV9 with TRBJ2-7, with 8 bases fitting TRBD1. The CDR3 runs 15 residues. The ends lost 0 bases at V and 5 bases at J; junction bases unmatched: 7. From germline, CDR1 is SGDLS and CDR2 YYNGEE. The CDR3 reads CASSVGGGQGNEQYF. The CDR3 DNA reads TGTGCCAGCAGCGTAGGAGGAGGACAGGGTAACGAGCAGTACTTC. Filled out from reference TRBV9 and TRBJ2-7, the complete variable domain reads DSGVTQTPKHLITATGQRVTLRCSPRSGDLSVYWYQQSLDQGLQFLIQYYNGEERAKGNILERFSAQQFPDLHSELNLSSLELGDSALYFCASSVGGGQGNEQYFGPGTRLTVT.

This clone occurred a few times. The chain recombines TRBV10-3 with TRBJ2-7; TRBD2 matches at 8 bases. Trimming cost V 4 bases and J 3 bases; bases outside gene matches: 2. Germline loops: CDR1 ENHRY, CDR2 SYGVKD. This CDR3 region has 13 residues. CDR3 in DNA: TGTGCCATCAGTGTCGCGGGAGGCTACGAGCAGTACTTC. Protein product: CAISVAGGYEQYF.

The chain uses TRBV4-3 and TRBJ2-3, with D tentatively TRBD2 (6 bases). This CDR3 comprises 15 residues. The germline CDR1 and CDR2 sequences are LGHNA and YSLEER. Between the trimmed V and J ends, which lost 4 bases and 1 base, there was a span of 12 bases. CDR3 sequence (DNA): TGCGCCAGCAGCCTCTTGACGGGGGGCACAGATACGCAGTATTTT. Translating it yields CASSLLTGGTDTQYF.

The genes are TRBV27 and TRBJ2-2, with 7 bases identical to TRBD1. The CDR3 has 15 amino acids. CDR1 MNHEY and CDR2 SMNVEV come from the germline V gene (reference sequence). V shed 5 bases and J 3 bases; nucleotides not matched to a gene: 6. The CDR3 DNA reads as TGTGCCAGCAGTGGGGACAGATTATACACCGGGGAGCTGTTTTTT. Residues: CASSGDRLYTGELFF.

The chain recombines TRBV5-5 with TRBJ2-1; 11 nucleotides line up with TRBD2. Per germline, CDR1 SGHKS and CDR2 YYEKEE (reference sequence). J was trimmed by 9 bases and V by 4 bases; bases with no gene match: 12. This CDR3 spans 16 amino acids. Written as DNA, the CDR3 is TGTGCCAGCAGCCCGGTGACTAGCGGGGCTCTCGGTGAGCAGTTCTTC. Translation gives CASSPVTSGALGEQFF.

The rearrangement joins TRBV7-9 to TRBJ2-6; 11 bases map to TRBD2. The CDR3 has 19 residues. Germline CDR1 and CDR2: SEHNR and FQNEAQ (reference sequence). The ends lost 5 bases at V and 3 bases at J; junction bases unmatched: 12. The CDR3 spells CASSPRVTSGSNGANVLTF. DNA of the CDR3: TGTGCCAGCAGCCCCCGAGTTACTAGCGGGAGTAATGGGGCCAACGTCCTGACTTTC.

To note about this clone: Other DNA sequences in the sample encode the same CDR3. CDR3 loop: CASSQYGSGTGTLKTYEQYF. The CDR3 region has the DNA TGTGCCAGCAGCCAATACGGCTCCGGGACAGGAACACTTAAAACCTACGAGCAGTACTTC. The chain combines TRBV16 with TRBJ2-7; the match to TRBD1 covers 8 bases. The CDR3 covers 20 residues. Germline values: CDR1 KGHSY, CDR2 FQNENV. V lost 1 base to trimming and J lost 2 bases; unmatched junction nucleotides: 19.

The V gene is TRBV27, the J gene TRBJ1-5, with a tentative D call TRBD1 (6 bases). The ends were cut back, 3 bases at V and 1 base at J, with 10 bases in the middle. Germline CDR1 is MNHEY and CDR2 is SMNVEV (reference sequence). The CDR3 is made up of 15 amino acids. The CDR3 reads CASSFVGGSNQPQHF. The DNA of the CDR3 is TGTGCCAGCAGTTTTGTAGGGGGAAGCAATCAGCCCCAGCATTTT.

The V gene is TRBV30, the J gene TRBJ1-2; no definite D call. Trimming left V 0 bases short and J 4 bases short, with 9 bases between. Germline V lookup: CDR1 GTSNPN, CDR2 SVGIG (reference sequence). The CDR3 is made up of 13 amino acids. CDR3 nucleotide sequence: TGTGCCTGGAGTGTAGGAGGCGGCTATGGCTACACCTTC. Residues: CAWSVGGGYGYTF.

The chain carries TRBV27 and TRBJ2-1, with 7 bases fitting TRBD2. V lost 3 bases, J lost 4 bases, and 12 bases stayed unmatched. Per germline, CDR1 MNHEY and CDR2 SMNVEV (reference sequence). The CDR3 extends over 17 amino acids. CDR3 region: CASSFYKRERGYNEQFF. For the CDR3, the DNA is TGTGCCAGCAGTTTTTACAAGCGGGAAAGAGGGTACAATGAGCAGTTCTTC.

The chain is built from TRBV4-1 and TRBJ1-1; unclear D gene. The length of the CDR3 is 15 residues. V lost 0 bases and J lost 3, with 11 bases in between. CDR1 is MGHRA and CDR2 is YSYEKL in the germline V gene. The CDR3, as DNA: TGCGCCAGCAGCCAAGATCAGGTATTTCACACTGAAGCTTTCTTT. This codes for CASSQDQVFHTEAFF.

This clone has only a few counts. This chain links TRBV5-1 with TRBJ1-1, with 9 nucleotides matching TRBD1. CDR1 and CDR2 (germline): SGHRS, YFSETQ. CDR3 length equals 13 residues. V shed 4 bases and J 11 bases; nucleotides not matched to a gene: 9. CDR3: CASSPWTGEYAFF. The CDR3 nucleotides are TGCGCCAGCAGCCCTTGGACAGGGGAGTACGCTTTCTTT.

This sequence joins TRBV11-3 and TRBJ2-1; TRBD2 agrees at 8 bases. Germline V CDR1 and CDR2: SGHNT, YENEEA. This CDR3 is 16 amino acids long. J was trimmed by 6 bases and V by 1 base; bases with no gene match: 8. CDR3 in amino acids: CASSLAGGDRGNEQFF. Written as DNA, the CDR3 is TGTGCCAGCAGCTTAGCGGGAGGGGATCGGGGCAATGAGCAGTTCTTC.

The CDR3: CASSDLTGNTGELFF. The CDR3 coding sequence is TGTGCCAGCAGCGATCTGACGGGTAACACCGGGGAGCTGTTTTTT. The chain has TRBV5-6 and TRBJ2-2; no definite D call. Trimming removed 4 bases at V and 2 bases at J, with 12 bases between. Per the germline V gene, CDR1 is SGHDT and CDR2 is YYEEEE. CDR3 length: 15 residues.

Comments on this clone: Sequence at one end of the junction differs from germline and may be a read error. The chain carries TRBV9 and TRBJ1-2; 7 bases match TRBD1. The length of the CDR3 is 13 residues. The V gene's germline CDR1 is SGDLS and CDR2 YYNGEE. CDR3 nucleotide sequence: TGTGCCAGCAGTTATCTGACAGGGAATGGGTACACCTTC. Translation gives CASSYLTGNGYTF.

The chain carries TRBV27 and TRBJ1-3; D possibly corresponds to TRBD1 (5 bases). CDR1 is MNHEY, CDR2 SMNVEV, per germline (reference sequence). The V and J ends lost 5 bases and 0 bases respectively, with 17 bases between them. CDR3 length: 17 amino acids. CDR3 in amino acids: CASSLRTPTSSGNTIYF. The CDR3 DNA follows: TGTGCCAGCAGTCTTCGGACACCTACGAGCTCTGGAAACACCATATATTTT.